Sequencing of this TCR beta chain was carried out in a study of cytomegalovirus exposure and HLA in healthy donors (dated by TCRdb to 2016 to 2017). In terms of the full investigation: In an earlier analysis of 587 of the donors, 276 Gb of sequence data and some 100 million unique TCR beta sequences from some 170 million T cells were reported. To decide whether each TCR beta V gene segment behaved as functional or pseudogenic, an earlier analysis of 587 of the donors relied on high-throughput TCR beta sequencing. To study patterns of TCR occurrence, a later analysis re-analyzed previously published TCR beta repertoires from around 670 donors and added high-resolution HLA genotyping. To predict cytomegalovirus infection status, the study combined high-throughput TCR immunosequencing, statistical association of individual TCRs with disease status, and machine learning. Several DR-DQ haplotypes were handled as single units for association and clustering, since linkage in the cohort was strong. The number of typed donors differed by locus: 629-630 for A, B, C, DRB1 and DQB1; 500 to 550 for DQA1; around 580 for DPA1; and some 470 for DPB1. The later analysis used no new phenotypic data to find candidate immune exposures, relying instead on TCR beta sequences and their occurrence across donors. Along with the approximately 620-subject first cohort, a separate validation cohort of around 120 different subjects was used. The study was designed to test whether signatures of past pathogen exposure could be identified by cataloging public T cell receptors. In a later genetic analysis, genome-wide SNP genotypes for about 55% of the roughly 700 donors were used, and that subset was treated as a discovery cohort. The genetic ancestry cluster associated with self-reported Caucasian donors included 81% of the 398 genotyped donors. HLA typing covered class I and class II loci at four-digit resolution. Among some 410 genotyped donors of the cohort, an average of about 240,000 unique TCR beta nucleotide sequences were sequenced per donor, roughly a sixth of them non-productive. Alongside the repertoire data, information on donor age, sex, ethnicity and CMV serostatus was compiled. Every discovery cohort repertoire had been produced on one sequencing platform. The study profiled the T cell repertoires of about 640 subjects by immunosequencing and related them to cytomegalovirus serostatus. Around 320 gigabases of sequencing data and approximately 85 million unique TCR sequences were included in an early release covering about 700 HLA-typed donors.

The method behind the library was the immunoSEQ multiplex PCR assay. The multiplex PCR relied on a mix of 60 forward primers for TCR Vbeta segments and 13 reverse primers for TCR Jbeta segments. Amplification of the CDR3 region of rearranged TCR beta genes was performed with a multiplex PCR assay on genomic DNA. The Illumina HiSeq System was used to sequence the amplified TCR beta libraries as 87-base-pair reads. In the source study's methods: Across the roughly 640 repertoires, a later analysis counted roughly 77 million unique TCR beta chains, approximately 10 million of which were shared by at least two donors. Raw reads were error-corrected and collapsed into unique sequences with a nearest-neighbor algorithm that merged closely related sequences to remove PCR and sequencing errors. To assign V, D and J gene segments, CDR3 sequences were aligned to IMGT reference sequences. For a sequence to be retained, a match of at least six nucleotides to both a V gene segment and a J gene segment was required. Rearrangements were called productive when the CDR3 lacked stop codons and stayed in frame with V and J; all others were non-productive. CDR3 was defined by IMGT convention, running from the second conserved V-encoded cysteine to the conserved J-encoded phenylalanine. The earlier analysis of 587 of the donors excluded any sequence lacking an unambiguous match to a single V gene segment. An earlier analysis of about 590 of the donors classified V segments as functional when productive rearrangements were above 56.7% and as segregating when the standard deviation between donors was above 5%. A statistical classification framework was developed to diagnose cytomegalovirus status using the catalog of TCR beta chain sequences. In a later analysis, TCR nucleotide sequences were compared against IMGT/GENE-DB human TR gene sequences so that V and J genes could be assigned. In a later analysis, CDR3 sequences and most-parsimonious VDJ recombination scenarios were assigned using the TCRdist pipeline. A later analysis defined each TCR beta chain by its CDR3 amino acid sequence plus V-gene family, and excluded reads lacking a unique V-gene family. To address suspected cross-contamination and a sequencing artifact, a later analysis removed 550 to 750 highly shared, low-generation-probability nucleotide sequences. For each public chain, a later analysis derived a clonal expansion index from normalized ranks of inferred template counts within each repertoire. In a later analysis, generation probabilities were computed with a VDJ recombination model fitted to out-of-frame rearrangements, and the resulting probabilities were checked against IGoR. In a later analysis, hypergeometric tests were used to score TCR-TCR, TCR-HLA and TCR-CMV co-occurrence, with a repertoire-size bias correction applied to TCR pairs. A later analysis estimated false discovery rates by permuting HLA or CMV assignments 20 times. A later analysis grouped co-occurring TCRs with DBSCAN, adding TCRdist sequence similarity when clustering within HLA-allele-positive subsets. For co-occurrence clustering, repertoires with fewer than 30,000 or more than 120,000 public chains were excluded, along with roughly five repertoires with anomalous nucleotide sharing. This is the immuneACCESS table as TCRdb keeps it, with only in-frame sequences that have V and J called. A part of the clones is gone; compared with another copy, unresolved V genes explain less than half, and the rest is unexplained. V and J calls and clone size are copied from that table; D and trimming were computed from the DNA. A total of roughly 82,000 clones appear in this sample, approximately 77% of them only once. The top ten constitute 11% of the sample.

In this sample, this clone turned up a few times. Its antigen is currently not known. One base away there is no much larger clone; base qualities are not given. The cohort consisted of hundreds of healthy bone marrow donors. At the time of sampling, every cohort member was nominally healthy, though immune exposures that went unrecorded were likely present. The donor was CMV seropositive and was included in the group of about 290 seropositive cohort members. A peripheral blood sample was collected from each donor, and TCR beta sequencing was performed on peripheral blood mononuclear cells. The Qiagen DNeasy Blood Extraction Kit was used to extract genomic DNA from the blood cell samples. Taken from the germline V gene (reference sequence), the CDR1 and CDR2 loops are WNHNN and SYGVQD. The CDR3 contains 14 residues, cysteine and phenylalanine counted. Of all the DNA, just the CDR3 is kept, 42 bases in frame from base 1. The trim is 8 bases for V and 1 base for J, with a gap of 14 bases between the germline ends.

Summary of the overall study and its limitations: For the cohort, immune exposure information was limited to CMV serostatus. It was suggested by the authors that the approach could potentially be generalized to other disease states and immunological phenotypes. In an earlier analysis of a few hundred of the donors, most TCR beta V segments were observed in productive rearrangements about 87% or about 30% of the time, broadly matching IMGT annotations. According to a later analysis, parvovirus B19, influenza, CMV and Epstein-Barr virus appeared linked to several top co-occurrence clusters. Most CMV-associated TCR beta chains appeared to be HLA-restricted in a later analysis, and the HLA associations seemed to be driven largely by CMV exposure. A group of highly shared sequence variants was considered likely to be a technical artifact of the sequencing pipeline. According to a later analysis, TCR association rates differed among HLA loci, with DRB1 alleles showing the most associated TCRs and HLA-C alleles showing the fewest. The classifier was reported to diagnose cytomegalovirus status with high specificity and sensitivity in both the original cohort and the validation cohort. A total of 150 to 200 TCR beta chains were listed by the study as associated with cytomegalovirus. Compared with the approximately 710-donor mean, donors in an Asian-associated ancestry cluster had fewer N-insertions in productive TCRs, according to a later genetic analysis. In a later analysis, HLA-associated TCR beta chains showed more clonal expansion and lower generation probabilities than non-associated chains that were equally common. An association between a missense DCLRE1C variant and V-gene and J-gene trimming of TCR beta chains was found in a later genetic analysis and replicated in an independent cohort. Across donors, most TCR sequences were observed very rarely, whereas some public TCRs were present in many individuals. A further reported finding was that TCR beta sequences accurately predicted the HLA-A and HLA-B alleles for most subjects in the first cohort. When HLA alleles, especially DR and DQ, strongly co-occurred, TCR associations were difficult to assign to individual alleles. HLA typing was unavailable for some donors at each locus, so association tests used only the typed subset. A later analysis associated 17,000 or so TCR beta sequences with specific HLA alleles at a false discovery rate of 0.05. Roughly uniform sequencing depth across donors was assumed in presence/absence analyses, although this assumption may not hold. In vitro tests confirmed that a few of the cytomegalovirus-associated TCR beta chains recognize cytomegalovirus antigens. Some IMGT-functional V segments, including TRBV6-2 and TRBV6-3, could not be told apart with the 87-base-pair reads, so those segments were excluded. The cohort was sequenced for TCR beta chains only, and without alpha or paired-chain data the features that could be detected were limited. Correlated functional status among segregating V segments might reflect linkage disequilibrium, but an unknown experimental factor could not be ruled out. The earlier analysis of 587 of the donors excluded fewer than 20 rarely observed V segments, including chromosome 9 orphons, because counts were too low.

This TCR came from a woman aged 40 to 55 in good health and CMV-seropositive. This receptor chain uses TRBV10-1 and TRBJ1-1, with a tentative D gene TRBD1 over 6 matching bases. The source material was PBMCs. The DNA reads TGCGCCAGCTCCTTTGAGGGACAGAACACTGAAGCTTTCTTT. This yields the protein CASSFEGQNTEAFF.